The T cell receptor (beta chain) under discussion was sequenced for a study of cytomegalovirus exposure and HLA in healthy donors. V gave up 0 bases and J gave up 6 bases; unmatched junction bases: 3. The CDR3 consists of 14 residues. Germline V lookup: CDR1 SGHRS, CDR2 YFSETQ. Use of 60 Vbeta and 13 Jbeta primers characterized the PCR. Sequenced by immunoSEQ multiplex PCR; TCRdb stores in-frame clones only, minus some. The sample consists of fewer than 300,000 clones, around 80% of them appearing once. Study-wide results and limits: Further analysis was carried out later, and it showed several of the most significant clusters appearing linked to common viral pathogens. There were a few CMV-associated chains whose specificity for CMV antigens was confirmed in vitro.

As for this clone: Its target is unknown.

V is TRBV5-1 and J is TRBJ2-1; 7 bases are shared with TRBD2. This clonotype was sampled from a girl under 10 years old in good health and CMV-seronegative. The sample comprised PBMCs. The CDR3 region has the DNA TGCGCCAGCAGCTTGGTCGGCGGGAGCAATGAGCAGTTCTTC. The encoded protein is CASSLVGGSNEQFF. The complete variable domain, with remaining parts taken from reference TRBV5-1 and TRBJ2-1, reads KAGVTQTPRYLIKTRGQQVTLSCSPISGHRSVSWYQQTPGQGLQFLFEYFSETQRNKGNFPGRFSGRQFSNSRSEMNVSTLELGDSALYLCASSLVGGSNEQFFGPGTRLTVL.